These 15 T cell receptor beta chains share one sample of origin, sequenced in a study of cytomegalovirus exposure and HLA in healthy donors (dated 2017 in TCRdb). Receptor libraries were prepared by the immunoSEQ multiplex PCR assay. A mixture of 60 forward primers for TCR Vbeta segments and 13 reverse primers for TCR Jbeta segments was used in the multiplex PCR. Imported from immuneACCESS, the table was reduced by TCRdb to in-frame sequences with V and J called. These copies leave out some clones; in studies compared against another copy, an unresolved V gene accounts for under half, and the cause of the remainder is not known. The sample yields more than 95,000 clones; 9.5% to 15% were counted once. About a sixth of the sample belongs to the ten largest clones. Sequencing used PBMCs. These receptors originate from a middle-aged man in good health and CMV-seropositive.

The CDR3 loop reads CSAEGLAGSDTQYF. The CDR3 DNA reads TGCAGCGCCGAGGGTCTAGCGGGATCTGATACGCAGTATTTT. The chain combines TRBV29-1 with TRBJ2-3; 9 bases are shared with TRBD2. Germline-derived CDR1 and CDR2 are SQVTM and ANQGSEA. Trimming removed 7 bases from V and 6 bases from J; junction bases left unmatched: 11. The CDR3 is made up of 14 amino acids.

This sequence joins TRBV19 and TRBJ2-7, with D perhaps TRBD1 (6 bases). Per germline, CDR1 LNHDA and CDR2 SQIVND (reference sequence). This CDR3 contains 16 residues. Trimming left V 4 bases short and J 0 bases short, with 16 bases between. CDR3 nucleotide sequence: TGTGCCAGTAGTAACCCTGGGGGCAGGAGCTCCTACGAGCAGTACTTC. This codes for CASSNPGGRSSYEQYF.

This clone appeared a few times. V and J are TRBV9 and TRBJ1-5; D not certain. V was cut by 4 bases and J by 5 bases, with 10 bases left in between. Looked up from germline, CDR1 is SGDLS and CDR2 is YYNGEE. CDR3 length: 13 amino acids. The CDR3 region is CASSPTGDQPQHF. The CDR3 DNA is TGTGCCAGCAGCCCAACCGGGGATCAGCCCCAGCATTTT.

The V gene is TRBV6-5, the J gene TRBJ2-3; TRBD2 matches at 8 bases. Germline-derived CDR1 and CDR2 are MNHEY and SVGAGI. The length of the CDR3 is 13 residues. Unmatched junction bases numbered 5, after V lost 9 bases and J lost 3 bases. The CDR3 spells CARKRGRTDTQYF. The CDR3 nucleotides read TGTGCCAGAAAGCGCGGGAGGACAGATACGCAGTATTTT.

The J gene is TRBJ2-4, the V gene TRBV5-1, with TRBD1 matching over 7 bases. V lost 0 bases to trimming and J lost 0 bases; unmatched junction nucleotides: 6. Germline V gene lookup returns CDR1 SGHRS and CDR2 YFSETQ. This CDR3 contains 17 residues. The CDR3 protein is CASSLDDRARAKNIQYF. In DNA form, the CDR3 reads TGCGCCAGCAGCTTGGATGACAGGGCCCGAGCCAAAAACATTCAGTACTTC.

J is TRBJ2-2 and V is TRBV10-3; TRBD2 might be the D (5 bases). Looked up from germline, CDR1 is ENHRY and CDR2 is SYGVKD. V was cut by 11 bases and J by 3 bases, with 19 bases left in between. The CDR3 runs to 15 residues. The CDR3 DNA follows: TGTGCCTCAACGAGAGGGCTGGACTACACCGGGGAGCTGTTTTTT. It translates to CASTRGLDYTGELFF.

The V gene is TRBV27, the J gene TRBJ2-7; TRBD2 matches at 10 bases. V shed 5 bases and J 0 bases; nucleotides not matched to a gene: 7. Germline CDR1 reads MNHEY; CDR2 reads SMNVEV (reference sequence). The CDR3 has 16 amino acids. In nucleotides, the CDR3 is TGTGCCAGCAGTGCCGTAGCGGGAGGAAGCTCCTACGAGCAGTACTTC. Protein product: CASSAVAGGSSYEQYF.

The V and J genes are TRBV6-6 and TRBJ1-3; no firm D call. The DNA end is a closer match to TRBJ2-2, so the J assignment may be wrong. The CDR3 has 14 amino acids. Germline loops: CDR1 MNHNY, CDR2 SVGAGI (reference sequence). CDR3 residues: CASRFPRVTGELFF. CDR3 in DNA: TGTGCCAGCAGGTTCCCTCGAGTCACCGGGGAGCTGTTTTTT.

This clone was observed a handful of times. At one boundary the junction diverges from the germline segment, which might be a read error. The chain employs TRBV5-1 and TRBJ2-7; 11 bases line up with TRBD1. The CDR3 is made up of 15 amino acids. Germline lookup yields CDR1 SGHRS and CDR2 YFSETQ. CDR3 bases: TGCGCCAGCAGATTGGGACAGGGGGAAACCTACGAGCAGTACTTC. This encodes CASRLGQGETYEQYF.

This clone was seen a handful of times. The chain has TRBV6-5 and TRBJ2-2; 9 nucleotides line up with TRBD2. CDR3 length: 13 residues. Germline V gene data show CDR1 as MNHEY and CDR2 as SVGAGI. The V and J ends lost 6 bases and 6 bases, in that order; junction bases with no gene match: 2. CDR3 sequence: CASRAGGAGELFF. DNA of the CDR3: TGTGCCAGCAGGGCGGGAGGGGCCGGGGAGCTGTTTTTT.

Only a few counts were recorded for this clone. V is TRBV28 and J is TRBJ2-2, with TRBD2 as a possible D gene (6 bases). Germline V gene data show CDR1 as MDHEN and CDR2 as SYDVKM. Deletions cut 5 bases from V and 1 base from J, with 11 bases between. This CDR3 region has 15 residues. The CDR3 spells CASSPASENTGELFF. In nucleotides, the CDR3 is TGTGCCAGCAGTCCAGCTAGCGAGAACACCGGGGAGCTGTTTTTT.

This clone appeared a few times. The chain employs TRBV19 and TRBJ1-2; D gene unclear. There are 14 residues in the CDR3. In germline, CDR1 is LNHDA, CDR2 SQIVND (reference sequence). Trimming pared 6 bases from V and 0 bases from J, leaving 11 bases between. The CDR3 DNA reads TGTGCCAGTAGCCGGGAGGAAGCTAACTATGGCTACACCTTC. It specifies CASSREEANYGYTF.

This sequence joins TRBV7-9 and TRBJ2-3, with TRBD2 matching 10 bases. CDR3 length: 15 residues. CDR1 and CDR2 (germline): SEHNR, FQNEAQ (reference sequence). Trimming cost V 5 bases and J 0 bases; bases outside gene matches: 2. The CDR3 loop reads CASSRGLASTDTQYF. The CDR3 nucleotides are TGTGCCAGCAGCCGGGGACTAGCGAGCACAGATACGCAGTATTTT.

There are a few counts of this clone. J is TRBJ2-1 and V is TRBV2; D perhaps matches TRBD1 (5 bases). The CDR3 runs to 13 residues. Trimming left V 7 bases short and J 8 bases short, with 15 bases between. Germline assignment: CDR1 SNHLY and CDR2 FYNNEI. CDR3 DNA sequence: TGTGCCAGCAATTCCGGATTAGGGGATGAGCAGTTCTTC. This encodes CASNSGLGDEQFF.

The genes are TRBV7-9 and TRBJ1-1, with D unresolved. CDR3 length: 14 amino acids. The germline gives CDR1 SEHNR, CDR2 FQNEAQ (reference sequence). V lost 5 bases to trimming and J lost 0 bases, with 10 bases between them. CDR3 bases: TGTGCCAGCAGCCCTACGGGGTTGAACACTGAAGCTTTCTTT. Its protein product is CASSPTGLNTEAFF.